These 6 T cell receptor beta chains share one sample of origin, sequenced in a study of T cell changes during pregnancy in multiple sclerosis. This table comes from immunoSEQ multiplex PCR, and its TCRdb copy is limited to in-frame clones, with some not included. The sample has more than 35,000 clones; more than 70% are singletons. The sample consisted of CD4+ T cells from peripheral blood mononuclear cells, taken after pregnancy. These receptors came from a female donor in good health, enrolled as a control in a pregnancy study.

The rearrangement joins TRBV6-6 to TRBJ1-2; perhaps TRBD1 as D (5 bases). The ends were cut back, 6 bases at V and 3 bases at J, with 11 bases in the middle. CDR1 and CDR2 from the germline V gene are MNHNY and SVGAGI (reference sequence). This CDR3 is built from 13 residues. CDR3 DNA: TGTGCCAGCAGGCCTATGACAGACTATGGCTACACCTTC. This codes for CASRPMTDYGYTF.

This rearrangement joins TRBV19 to TRBJ2-3; 12 bases fit TRBD2. Trimming cost V 3 bases and J 6 bases; bases outside gene matches: 13. CDR1 is LNHDA, CDR2 SQIVND, per germline (reference sequence). The length of the CDR3 is 18 residues. The CDR3 DNA sequence: TGTGCCAGTAGTATCCTAGCGGGAGGGTCTGGCTCTTGGGATACGCAGTATTTT. Translation gives CASSILAGGSGSWDTQYF.

This clone was seen a single time. The chain has TRBV6-5 and TRBJ2-3; 8 bases are shared with TRBD2. The CDR3 loop spans 14 amino acids. Germline CDR1 MNHEY, CDR2 SVGAGI. The junction had 8 bases not matched to a gene; V was cut back by 10 bases and J by 2 bases. CDR3 in amino acids: CATWRGAYTDTQYF. CDR3 nucleotides: TGTGCCACCTGGCGGGGGGCGTACACAGATACGCAGTATTTT.

V gene TRBV9 combines with J gene TRBJ2-3; no reliable D call. The V end was cut by 0 bases, the J end by 6 bases, with 14 bases between. Per the germline V gene, CDR1 is SGDLS and CDR2 is YYNGEE. This CDR3 contains 15 residues. This CDR3 is CASSVATGVPDTQYF. The CDR3 DNA follows: TGTGCCAGCAGCGTAGCTACGGGTGTTCCGGATACGCAGTATTTT.

V is TRBV4-3 and J is TRBJ2-3; D is undetermined. Trimming pared 1 base from V and 6 bases from J, leaving 8 bases between. The CDR3 spans 13 residues. Germline V gene sequence: CDR1 LGHNA, CDR2 YSLEER. Here the CDR3 DNA reads TGCGCCAGCAGCCAAGGTCCCGGGGATACGCAGTATTTT. Translated, it gives CASSQGPGDTQYF.

V usage is TRBV30 and J usage is TRBJ2-1; 9 nucleotides align to TRBD2. CDR1 and CDR2 (germline): GTSNPN, SVGIG (reference sequence). The CDR3 has 14 residues. J lost 9 bases, V lost 4 bases, and 10 bases had no gene match. CDR3 sequence reads: CAWKGAGGFGEQFF. The CDR3 DNA follows: TGTGCCTGGAAAGGTGCGGGAGGGTTCGGTGAGCAGTTCTTC.